The clone carrying this T cell receptor beta chain has just one count. This CDR3 has 13 residues. V was pared by 2 bases and J by 7 bases, with 11 bases between. Germline values: CDR1 SGHTA, CDR2 FQGNSA. Generated by immunoSEQ multiplex PCR, the TCRdb table keeps only in-frame clones and is missing some. This sample yields about 2 million clones, of which roughly 94% are seen a single time; about 0.13% belongs to the top ten. This record belongs to a study of shared clonotypes between healthy human individuals. On the study more broadly: Researchers assigned three CD4 naive, three CD4 memory, two CD8 naive and one CD8 memory plate to each donor.

The chain uses TRBV7-2 and TRBJ1-1; TRBD1 is a possible D gene (5 bases). Sequencing input: naive CD4+ T cells sorted from blood. Subset meaning: CD45RA+ positively selected. The source of this sequence is a man aged 18 to 30 in good health. The CDR3 coding sequence is TGTGCCAGCAGCTTACGCAGGGTCGATGAAGCTTTCTTT. This encodes CASSLRRVDEAFF.